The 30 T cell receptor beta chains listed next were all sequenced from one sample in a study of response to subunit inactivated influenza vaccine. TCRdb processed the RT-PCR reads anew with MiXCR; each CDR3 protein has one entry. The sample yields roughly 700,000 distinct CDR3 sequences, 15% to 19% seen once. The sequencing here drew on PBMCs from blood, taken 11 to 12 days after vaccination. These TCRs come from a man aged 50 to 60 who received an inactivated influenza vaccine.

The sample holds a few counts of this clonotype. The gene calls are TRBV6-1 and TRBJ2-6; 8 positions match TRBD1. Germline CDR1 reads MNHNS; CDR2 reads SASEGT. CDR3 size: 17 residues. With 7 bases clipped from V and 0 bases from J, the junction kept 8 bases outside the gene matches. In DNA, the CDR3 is TGTGCCAGCATCCCCGGGACAGGAAACTCTGGGGCCAACGTCCTGACTTTC. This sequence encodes CASIPGTGNSGANVLTF.

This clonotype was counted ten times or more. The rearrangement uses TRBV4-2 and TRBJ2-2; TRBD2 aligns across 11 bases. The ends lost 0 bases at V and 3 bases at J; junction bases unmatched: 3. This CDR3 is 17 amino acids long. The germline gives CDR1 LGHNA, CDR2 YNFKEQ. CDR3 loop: CASSQELAGGDTGELFF. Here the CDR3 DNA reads TGTGCCAGCAGCCAAGAGCTAGCGGGGGGAGACACCGGGGAGCTGTTTTTT.

The CDR3 sequence is CASSYLRQTYNEQFF. CDR3 bases: TGTGCCAGCAGTTACTTACGGCAGACCTACAATGAGCAGTTCTTC. This rearrangement joins TRBV6-5 to TRBJ2-1, with D uncertain. In germline, CDR1 is MNHEY, CDR2 SVGAGI. The CDR3 totals 15 residues. Trimming stripped 1 base from V and 2 bases from J, with 9 bases between.

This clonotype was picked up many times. The CDR3 spells CASSQDIGTVEAFF. CDR3 DNA sequence: TGTGCCAGCAGCCAAGATATAGGGACGGTCGAAGCTTTCTTT. The chain is built from TRBV3-1 and TRBJ1-1; D may be TRBD1 (5 bases). Germline V gene data show CDR1 as LGHDT and CDR2 as YNNKEL (reference sequence). The CDR3 length is 14 residues. V lost 0 bases and J lost 8, with 13 bases in between. The full variable domain, rest sourced from reference TRBV3-1 and TRBJ1-1, is DTAVSQTPKYLVTQMGNDKSIKCEQNLGHDTMYWYKQDSKKFLKIMFSYNNKELIINETVPNRFSPKSPDKAHLNLHINSLELGDSAVYFCASSQDIGTVEAFFGQGTRLTVV.

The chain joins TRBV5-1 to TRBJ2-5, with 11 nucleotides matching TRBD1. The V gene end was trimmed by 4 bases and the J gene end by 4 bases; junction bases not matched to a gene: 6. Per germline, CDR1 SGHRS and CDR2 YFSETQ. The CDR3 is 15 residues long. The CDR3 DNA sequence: TGCGCCAGCAGCCTAACCGGACAGGGGGCAGAGACCCAGTACTTC. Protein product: CASSLTGQGAETQYF. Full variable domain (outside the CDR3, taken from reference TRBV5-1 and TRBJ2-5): KAGVTQTPRYLIKTRGQQVTLSCSPISGHRSVSWYQQTPGQGLQFLFEYFSETQRNKGNFPGRFSGRQFSNSRSEMNVSTLELGDSALYLCASSLTGQGAETQYFGPGTRLLVL.

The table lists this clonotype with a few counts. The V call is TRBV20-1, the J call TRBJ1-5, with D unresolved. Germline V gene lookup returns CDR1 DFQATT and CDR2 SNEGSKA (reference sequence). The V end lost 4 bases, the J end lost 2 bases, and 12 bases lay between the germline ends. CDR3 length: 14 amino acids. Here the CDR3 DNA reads TGCAGTGCTACCAGCTTTAGGGGCAATCAGCCCCAGCATTTT. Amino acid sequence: CSATSFRGNQPQHF.

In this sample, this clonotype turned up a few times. This CDR3 reads CASSYVSLEQYF. Here the CDR3 DNA reads TGTGCCAGCAGTTACGTATCTCTCGAGCAGTACTTC. The chain links TRBV6-2 or TRBV6-3 to TRBJ2-7, with unresolved D. From germline, CDR1 is MNHEY and CDR2 SVGEGT. Deletions cut 2 bases from V and 6 bases from J, with 8 bases between. The CDR3 contains 12 residues.

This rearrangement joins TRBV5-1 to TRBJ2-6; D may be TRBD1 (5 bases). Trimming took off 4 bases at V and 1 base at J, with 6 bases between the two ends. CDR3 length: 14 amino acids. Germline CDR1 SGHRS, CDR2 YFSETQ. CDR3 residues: CASSGASGANVLTF. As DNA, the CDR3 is TGCGCCAGCAGCGGGGCGTCTGGGGCCAACGTCCTGACTTTC. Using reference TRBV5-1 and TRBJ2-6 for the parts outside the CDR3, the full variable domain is KAGVTQTPRYLIKTRGQQVTLSCSPISGHRSVSWYQQTPGQGLQFLFEYFSETQRNKGNFPGRFSGRQFSNSRSEMNVSTLELGDSALYLCASSGASGANVLTFGAGSRLTVL.

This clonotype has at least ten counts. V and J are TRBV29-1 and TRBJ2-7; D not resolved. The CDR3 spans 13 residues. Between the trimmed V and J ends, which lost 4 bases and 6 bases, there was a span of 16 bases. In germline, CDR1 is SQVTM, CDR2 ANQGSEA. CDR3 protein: CSVVPLAGREQYF. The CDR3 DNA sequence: TGCAGCGTTGTTCCCCTCGCAGGCCGCGAGCAGTACTTC.

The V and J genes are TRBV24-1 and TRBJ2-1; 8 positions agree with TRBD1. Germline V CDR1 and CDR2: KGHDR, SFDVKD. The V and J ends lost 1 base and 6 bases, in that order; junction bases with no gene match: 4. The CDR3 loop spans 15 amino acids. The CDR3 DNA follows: TGTGCCACCAGTGATTTCTGGACAGGGCCCAATGAGCAGTTCTTC. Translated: CATSDFWTGPNEQFF.

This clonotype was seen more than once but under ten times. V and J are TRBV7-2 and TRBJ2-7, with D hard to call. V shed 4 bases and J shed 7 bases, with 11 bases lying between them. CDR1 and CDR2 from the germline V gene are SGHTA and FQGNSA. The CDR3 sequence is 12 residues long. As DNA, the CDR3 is TGTGCCAGCAGCTCACCGCCCGGGGAGCAGTACTTC. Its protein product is CASSSPPGEQYF.

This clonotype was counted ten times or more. The CDR3 here is CASSLGPANTEAFF. In DNA, the CDR3 is TGCGCCAGCAGCTTGGGTCCGGCGAACACTGAAGCTTTCTTT. The chain joins TRBV5-1 to TRBJ1-1; D not resolved. The V gene lost 0 bases and the J gene lost 1 base, with 7 bases spanning the gap. The CDR3 spans 14 residues. Germline V lookup: CDR1 SGHRS, CDR2 YFSETQ.

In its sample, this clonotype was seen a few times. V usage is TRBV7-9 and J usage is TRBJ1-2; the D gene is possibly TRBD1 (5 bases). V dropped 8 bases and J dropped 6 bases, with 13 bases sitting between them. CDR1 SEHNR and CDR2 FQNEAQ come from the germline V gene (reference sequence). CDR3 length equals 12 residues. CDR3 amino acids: CASSSMGDGYTF. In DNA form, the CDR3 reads TGTGCCAGCTCCTCGATGGGGGATGGCTACACCTTC. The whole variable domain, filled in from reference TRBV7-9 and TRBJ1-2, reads DTGVSQNPRHKITKRGQNVTFRCDPISEHNRLYWYRQTLGQGPEFLTYFQNEAQLEKSRLLSDRFSAERPKGSFSTLEIQRTEQGDSAMYLCASSSMGDGYTFGSGTRLTVV.

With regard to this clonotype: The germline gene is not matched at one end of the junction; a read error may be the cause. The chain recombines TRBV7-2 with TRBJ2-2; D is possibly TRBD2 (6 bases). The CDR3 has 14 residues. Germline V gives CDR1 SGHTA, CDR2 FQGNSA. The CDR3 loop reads CPSTSFGGTGELFF. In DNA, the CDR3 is TGCCCCAGCACCTCCTTTGGGGGGACCGGGGAGCTGTTTTTT. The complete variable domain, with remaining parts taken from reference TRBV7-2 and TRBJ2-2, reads GAGVSQSPSNKVTEKGKDVELRCDPISGHTALYWYRQSLGQGLEFLIYFQGNSAPDKSGLPSDRFSAERTGGSVSTLTIQRTQQEDSAVYLCPSTSFGGTGELFFGEGSRLTVL.

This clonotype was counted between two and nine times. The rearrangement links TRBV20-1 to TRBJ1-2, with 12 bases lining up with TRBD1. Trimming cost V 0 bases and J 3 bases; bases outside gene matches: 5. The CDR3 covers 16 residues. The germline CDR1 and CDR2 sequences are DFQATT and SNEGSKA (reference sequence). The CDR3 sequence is CSARDYGTGGDYGYTF. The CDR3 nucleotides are TGCAGTGCTAGAGATTACGGGACAGGGGGCGACTATGGCTACACCTTC.

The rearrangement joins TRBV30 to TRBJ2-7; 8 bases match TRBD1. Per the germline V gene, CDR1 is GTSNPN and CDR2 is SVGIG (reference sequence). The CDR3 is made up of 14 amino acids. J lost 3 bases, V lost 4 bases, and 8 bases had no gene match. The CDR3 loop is CAWIVPGQGYEQYF. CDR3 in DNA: TGTGCCTGGATTGTACCAGGACAGGGCTACGAGCAGTACTTC.

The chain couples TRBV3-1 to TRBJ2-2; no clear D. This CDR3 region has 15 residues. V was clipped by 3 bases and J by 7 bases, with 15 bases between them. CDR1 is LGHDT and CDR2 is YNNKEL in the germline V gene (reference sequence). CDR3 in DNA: TGTGCCAGCAGCCAGCCTCGCTTTGCGTTCGGGGAGCTGTTTTTT. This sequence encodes CASSQPRFAFGELFF.

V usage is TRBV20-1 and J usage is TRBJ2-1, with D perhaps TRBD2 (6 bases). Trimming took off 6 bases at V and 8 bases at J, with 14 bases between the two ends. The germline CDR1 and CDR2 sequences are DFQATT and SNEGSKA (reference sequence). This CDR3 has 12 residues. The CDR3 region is CSAMTASDEQFF. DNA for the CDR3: TGCAGTGCAATGACGGCTAGCGATGAGCAGTTCTTC.

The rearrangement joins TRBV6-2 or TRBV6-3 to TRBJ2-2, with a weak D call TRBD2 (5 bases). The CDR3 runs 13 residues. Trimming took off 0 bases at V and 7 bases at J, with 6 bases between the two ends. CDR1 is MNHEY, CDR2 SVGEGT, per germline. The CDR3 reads CASSYSEVGELFF. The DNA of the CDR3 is TGTGCCAGCAGTTACTCGGAGGTCGGGGAGCTGTTTTTT.

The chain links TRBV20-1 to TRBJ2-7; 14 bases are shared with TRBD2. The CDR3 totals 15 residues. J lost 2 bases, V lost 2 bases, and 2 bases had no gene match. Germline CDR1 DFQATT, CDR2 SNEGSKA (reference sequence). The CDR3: CSARRTSGRTYEQYF. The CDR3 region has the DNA TGCAGTGCTAGAAGGACTAGCGGGAGGACCTACGAGCAGTACTTC.

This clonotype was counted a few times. The CDR3 spells CSAHRGTNSYEQYF. In DNA, the CDR3 is TGCAGTGCCCACCGGGGGACTAACTCCTACGAGCAGTACTTC. The chain uses TRBV20-1 and TRBJ2-7, with TRBD2 identical over 7 bases. Germline V gene data show CDR1 as DFQATT and CDR2 as SNEGSKA (reference sequence). J gave up 0 bases and V 6 bases, and 8 bases lay outside the gene matches. The CDR3 is 14 amino acids.

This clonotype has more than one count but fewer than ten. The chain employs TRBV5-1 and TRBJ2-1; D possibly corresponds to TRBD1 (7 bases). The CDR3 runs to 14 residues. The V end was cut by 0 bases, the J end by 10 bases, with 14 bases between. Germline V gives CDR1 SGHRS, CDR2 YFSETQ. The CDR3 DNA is TGCGCCAGCAGCTTGGCAAGACAGGGAGGCGAGCAGTTCTTC. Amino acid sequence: CASSLARQGGEQFF.

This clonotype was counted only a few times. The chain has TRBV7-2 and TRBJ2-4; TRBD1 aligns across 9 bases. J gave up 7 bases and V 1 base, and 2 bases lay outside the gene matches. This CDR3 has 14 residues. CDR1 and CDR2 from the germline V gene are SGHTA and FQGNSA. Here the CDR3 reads CASSLDRGRNIQYF. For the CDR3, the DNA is TGTGCCAGCAGCTTAGACAGGGGGCGTAACATTCAGTACTTC. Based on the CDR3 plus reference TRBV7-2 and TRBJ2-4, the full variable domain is GAGVSQSPSNKVTEKGKDVELRCDPISGHTALYWYRQSLGQGLEFLIYFQGNSAPDKSGLPSDRFSAERTGGSVSTLTIQRTQQEDSAVYLCASSLDRGRNIQYFGAGTRLSVL.

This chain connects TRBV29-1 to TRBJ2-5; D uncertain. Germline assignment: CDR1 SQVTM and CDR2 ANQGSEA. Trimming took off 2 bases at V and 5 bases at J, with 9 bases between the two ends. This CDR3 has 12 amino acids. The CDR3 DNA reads TGCAGCGTTGAAATGGGAAGGGAGACCCAGTACTTC. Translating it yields CSVEMGRETQYF.

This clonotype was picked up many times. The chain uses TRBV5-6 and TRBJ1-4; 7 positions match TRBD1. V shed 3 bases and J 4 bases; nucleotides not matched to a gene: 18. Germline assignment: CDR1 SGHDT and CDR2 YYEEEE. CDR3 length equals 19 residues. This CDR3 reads CASSSTQGEDFVHNEKLFF. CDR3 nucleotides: TGTGCCAGCAGCTCTACCCAGGGGGAAGATTTCGTTCATAATGAAAAACTGTTTTTT.

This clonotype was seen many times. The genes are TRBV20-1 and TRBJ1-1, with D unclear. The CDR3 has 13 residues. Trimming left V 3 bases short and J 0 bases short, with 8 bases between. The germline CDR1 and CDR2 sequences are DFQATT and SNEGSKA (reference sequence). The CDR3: CSASFILNTEAFF. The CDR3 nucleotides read TGCAGTGCTAGTTTTATACTGAACACTGAAGCTTTCTTT.

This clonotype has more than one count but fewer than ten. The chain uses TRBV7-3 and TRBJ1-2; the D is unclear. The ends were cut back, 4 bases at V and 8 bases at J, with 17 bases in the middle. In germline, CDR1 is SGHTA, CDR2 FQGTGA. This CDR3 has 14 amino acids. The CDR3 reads CASSSPPGTVGYTF. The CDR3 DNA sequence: TGTGCCAGCAGCTCACCACCGGGAACCGTAGGCTACACCTTC.

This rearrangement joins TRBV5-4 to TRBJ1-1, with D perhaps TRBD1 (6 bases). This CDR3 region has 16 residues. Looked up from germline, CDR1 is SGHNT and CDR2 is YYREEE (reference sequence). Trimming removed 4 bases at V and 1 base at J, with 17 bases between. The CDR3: CASSPGRGAGNTEAFF. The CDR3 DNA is TGTGCCAGCAGCCCGGGTCGGGGGGCGGGGAACACTGAAGCTTTCTTT.

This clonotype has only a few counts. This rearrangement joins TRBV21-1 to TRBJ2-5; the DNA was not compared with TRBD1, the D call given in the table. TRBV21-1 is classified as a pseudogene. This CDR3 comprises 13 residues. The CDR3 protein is CASRFPGRETQYF. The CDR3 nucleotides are TGTGCCAGCAGATTTCCGGGCCGCGAGACCCAGTACTTC.

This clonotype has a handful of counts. The CDR3 bases are TGCAGTGTTAACCTACCGGGACGGAAGAACACCGGGGAGCTGTTTTTT. It specifies CSVNLPGRKNTGELFF. The genes are TRBV20-1 and TRBJ2-2; D tentatively fits TRBD1 or TRBD2 (5 bases each). CDR1 is DFQATT and CDR2 is SNEGSKA in the germline V gene (reference sequence). The CDR3 consists of 16 residues. V shed 7 bases and J shed 1 base, with 19 bases lying between them.